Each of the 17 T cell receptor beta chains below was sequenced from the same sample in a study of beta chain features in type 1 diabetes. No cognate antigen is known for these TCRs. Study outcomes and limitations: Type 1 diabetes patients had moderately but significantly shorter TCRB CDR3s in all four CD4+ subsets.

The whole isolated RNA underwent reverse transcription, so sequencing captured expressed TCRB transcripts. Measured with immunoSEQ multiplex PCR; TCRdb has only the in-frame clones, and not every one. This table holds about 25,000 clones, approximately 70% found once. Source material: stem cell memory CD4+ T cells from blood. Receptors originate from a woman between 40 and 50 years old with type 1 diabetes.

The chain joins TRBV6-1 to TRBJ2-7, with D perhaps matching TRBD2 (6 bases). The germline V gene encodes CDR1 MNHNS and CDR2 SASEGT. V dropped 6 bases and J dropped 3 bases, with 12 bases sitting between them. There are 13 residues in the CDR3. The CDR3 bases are TGTGCCAGCAGCCGAACGGGGGACTACGAGCAGTACTTC. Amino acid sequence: CASSRTGDYEQYF.

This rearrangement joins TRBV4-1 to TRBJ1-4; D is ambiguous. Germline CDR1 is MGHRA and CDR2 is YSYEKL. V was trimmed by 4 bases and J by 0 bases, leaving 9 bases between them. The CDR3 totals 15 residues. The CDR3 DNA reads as TGCGCCAGCAGCCCCTACTCTGCAACTAATGAAAAACTGTTTTTT. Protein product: CASSPYSATNEKLFF.

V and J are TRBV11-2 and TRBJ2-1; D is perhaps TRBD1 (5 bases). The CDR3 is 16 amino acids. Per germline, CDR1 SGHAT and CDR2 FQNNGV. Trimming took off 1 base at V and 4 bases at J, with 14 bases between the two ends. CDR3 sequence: CASSLGAGPVYNEQFF. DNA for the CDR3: TGTGCCAGCAGCTTAGGGGCAGGGCCCGTGTACAATGAGCAGTTCTTC. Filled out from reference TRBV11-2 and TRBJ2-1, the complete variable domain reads EAGVAQSPRYKIIEKRQSVAFWCNPISGHATLYWYQQILGQGPKLLIQFQNNGVVDDSQLPKDRFSAERLKGVDSTLKIQPAKLEDSAVYLCASSLGAGPVYNEQFFGPGTRLTVL.

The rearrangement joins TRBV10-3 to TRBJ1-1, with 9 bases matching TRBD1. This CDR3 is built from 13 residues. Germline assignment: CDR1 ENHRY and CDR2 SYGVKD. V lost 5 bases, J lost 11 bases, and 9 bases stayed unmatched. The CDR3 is CAISWGDRDLAFF. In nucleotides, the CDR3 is TGTGCCATCAGTTGGGGGGACAGGGATTTGGCTTTCTTT.

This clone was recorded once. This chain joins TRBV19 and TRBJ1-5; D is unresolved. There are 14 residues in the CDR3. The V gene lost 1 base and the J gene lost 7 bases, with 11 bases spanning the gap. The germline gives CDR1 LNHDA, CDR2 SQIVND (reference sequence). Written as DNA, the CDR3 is TGTGCCAGTAGTATAGGAACTTATGAACAGCCCCAGCATTTT. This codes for CASSIGTYEQPQHF.

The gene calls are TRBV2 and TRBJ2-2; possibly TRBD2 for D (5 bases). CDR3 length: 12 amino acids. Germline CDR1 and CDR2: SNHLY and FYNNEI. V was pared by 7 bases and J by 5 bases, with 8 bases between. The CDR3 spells CASKRETGELFF. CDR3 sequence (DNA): TGTGCCAGCAAGAGGGAAACCGGGGAGCTGTTTTTT.

CDR3 residues: CASSISGDYTDTQYF. CDR3 sequence (DNA): TGCGCCAGCAGCATTAGCGGGGACTACACAGATACGCAGTATTTT. The chain combines TRBV5-1 with TRBJ2-3; 8 bases match TRBD2. With V trimmed by 4 bases and J by 2 bases, 6 bases remained unmatched. CDR1 and CDR2 from the germline V gene are SGHRS and YFSETQ. The CDR3 runs 15 residues.

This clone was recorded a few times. The CDR3 is CASSIRDRGTLAKNIQYF. The CDR3 DNA is TGTGCCAGTAGTATCCGGGACAGAGGAACCCTAGCCAAAAACATTCAGTACTTC. The chain combines TRBV19 with TRBJ2-4, with 7 positions matching TRBD1. CDR3 length equals 18 residues. Looked up from germline, CDR1 is LNHDA and CDR2 is SQIVND (reference sequence). Trimming at V came to 3 bases and at J to 0 bases, leaving 11 bases not matched to a gene.

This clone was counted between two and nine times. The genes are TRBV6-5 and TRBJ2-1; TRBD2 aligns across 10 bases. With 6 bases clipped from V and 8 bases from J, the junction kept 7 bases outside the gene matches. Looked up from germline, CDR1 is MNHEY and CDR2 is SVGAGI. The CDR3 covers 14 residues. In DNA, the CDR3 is TGTGCCAGCAGCCAGCGGGAGGGCAAGGATGAGCAGTTCTTC. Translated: CASSQREGKDEQFF.

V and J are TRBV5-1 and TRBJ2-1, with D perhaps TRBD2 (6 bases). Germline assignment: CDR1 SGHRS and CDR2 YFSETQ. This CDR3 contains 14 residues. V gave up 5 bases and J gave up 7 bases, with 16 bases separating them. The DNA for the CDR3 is TGCGCCAGCAGTCCACTAGCTGGGACGAATGAGCAGTTCTTC. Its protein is CASSPLAGTNEQFF.

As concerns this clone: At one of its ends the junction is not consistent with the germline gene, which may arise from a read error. CDR3 in amino acids: CASSPMRDSEQFF. The CDR3 region has the DNA TGTGCCAGCAGCCCCATGAGGGATAGTGAGCAGTTCTTC. The rearrangement joins TRBV4-1 to TRBJ2-1, with a possible D match to TRBD2 (5 bases). Germline CDR1 and CDR2: MGHRA and YSYEKL. The CDR3 length is 13 residues.

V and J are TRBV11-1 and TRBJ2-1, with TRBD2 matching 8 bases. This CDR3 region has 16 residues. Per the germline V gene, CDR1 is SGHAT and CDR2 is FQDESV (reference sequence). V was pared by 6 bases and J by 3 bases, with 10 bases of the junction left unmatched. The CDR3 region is CASSRGSSGDYNEQFF. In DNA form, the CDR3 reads TGTGCCAGCAGTCGCGGGAGTAGCGGGGACTACAATGAGCAGTTCTTC.

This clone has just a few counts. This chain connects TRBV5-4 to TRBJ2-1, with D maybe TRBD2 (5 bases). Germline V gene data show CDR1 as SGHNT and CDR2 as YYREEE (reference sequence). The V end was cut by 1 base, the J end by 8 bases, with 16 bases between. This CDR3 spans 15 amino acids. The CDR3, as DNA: TGTGCCAGCAGCTTGAGGGTGGGAGAGGCAGATGAGCAGTTCTTC. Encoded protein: CASSLRVGEADEQFF. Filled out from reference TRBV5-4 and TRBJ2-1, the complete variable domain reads ETGVTQSPTHLIKTRGQQVTLRCSSQSGHNTVSWYQQALGQGPQFIFQYYREEENGRGNFPPRFSGLQFPNYSSELNVNALELDDSALYLCASSLRVGEADEQFFGPGTRLTVL.

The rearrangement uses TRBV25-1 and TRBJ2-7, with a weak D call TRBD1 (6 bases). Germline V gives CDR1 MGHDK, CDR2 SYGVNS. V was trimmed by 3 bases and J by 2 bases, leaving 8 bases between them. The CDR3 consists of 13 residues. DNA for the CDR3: TGTGCCAGCAGTGATTGGGGGCCCTACGAGCAGTACTTC. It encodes CASSDWGPYEQYF.

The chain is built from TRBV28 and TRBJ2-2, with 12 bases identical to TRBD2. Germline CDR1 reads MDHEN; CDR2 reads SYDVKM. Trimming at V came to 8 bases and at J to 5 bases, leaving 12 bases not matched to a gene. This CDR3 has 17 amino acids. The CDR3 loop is CASRTLAGGWGTGELFF. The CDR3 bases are TGTGCCAGCCGGACACTAGCGGGAGGCTGGGGTACCGGGGAGCTGTTTTTT.

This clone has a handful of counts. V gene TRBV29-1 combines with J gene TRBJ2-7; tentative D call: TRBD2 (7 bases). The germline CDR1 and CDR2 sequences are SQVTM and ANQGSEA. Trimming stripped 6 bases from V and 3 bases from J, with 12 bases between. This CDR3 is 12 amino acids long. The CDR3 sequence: CSVAGAGYEQYF. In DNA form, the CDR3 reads TGCAGCGTGGCGGGGGCGGGCTACGAGCAGTACTTC.

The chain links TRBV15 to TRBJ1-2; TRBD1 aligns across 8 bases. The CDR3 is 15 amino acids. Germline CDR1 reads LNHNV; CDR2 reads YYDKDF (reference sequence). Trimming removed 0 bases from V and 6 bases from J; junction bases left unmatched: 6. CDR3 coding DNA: TGTGCCACCAGCAGAGATGGGTCGGACAGGGATGGCTACACCTTC. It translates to CATSRDGSDRDGYTF.